Listed below are T cell receptor beta chains from one sample, sequenced in a study of blood T cells in healthy people across ages. Each CDR3 protein is one row after TCRdb ran MiXCR on the 5' RACE reads. This sample carries roughly 1,300,000 distinct CDR3 sequences, 59% of them seen once, and the ten largest clones take over 5%. The sample comprised blood. Receptors originate from a man in his late teens or twenties in good health. CDR3s include the opening cysteine and the closing phenylalanine or tryptophan. A D gene is named only where the DNA matches it firmly. Rows give clone size only sometimes, using once, few, many, or a class for an expanded clone.

cdr3_nt	cdr3_aa	v_call	clone_size	d_call	j_call
TGTGCCAGCAGTTACATACAGGGGGTAGGGTTCGGGGAGCTGTTTTTT	CASSYIQGVGFGELFF	TRBV6-5	few	TRBD1	TRBJ2-2
TGTGCCAGCAGTGAACAGGGCGCCTACCAAGAGACCCAGTACTTC	CASSEQGAYQETQYF	TRBV6-1	-	-	TRBJ2-5
TGTGCCAGCAGCCAAGCGCGGTACAGCCCCACAGATACGCAGTATTTT	CASSQARYSPTDTQYF	TRBV14	-	-	TRBJ2-3
TGTGCCAGCCGGGGCCGTGAGACCCAGTACTTC	CASRGRETQYF	TRBV6-6	-	-	TRBJ2-5
TGTGCCAGCAGTGAGGGGGGGAGCCCCTATAATTCACCCCTCCACTTT	CASSEGGSPYNSPLHF	TRBV2	-	-	TRBJ1-6
TGTGCCACCACTCAGGGGTCTGAAGCTTTCTTT	CATTQGSEAFF	TRBV27	-	-	TRBJ1-1
TGCAGCGTTGACCGAGGGAGGAGGAATGAGCAGTTCTTC	CSVDRGRRNEQFF	TRBV29-1	few	-	TRBJ2-1
TGTGCCAGCTCCCCTATGGCTGAGCAGTTCTTC	CASSPMAEQFF	TRBV18	-	-	TRBJ2-1
TGTGCCAGCAGCTCCCCTAACAGGGGCGGCGAGCAGTACTTC	CASSSPNRGGEQYF	TRBV7-9	-	TRBD1	TRBJ2-7
TGTGCCAGCAGCTTGGTTCCGGGAACGGGCACCGGGGAGCTGTTTTTT	CASSLVPGTGTGELFF	TRBV5-5	-	-	TRBJ2-2
TGTGCCACCAGCAGAGTGGTGACTAGCTTCACAGATACGCAGTATTTT	CATSRVVTSFTDTQYF	TRBV15	few	TRBD2	TRBJ2-3
TGCAGTGCTGGAGGAGACACCACTGGTCTTAACGTCCTGACTTTC	CSAGGDTTGLNVLTF	TRBV20-1	-	-	TRBJ2-6
TGCAGCGTTGATGGGGGAGTCCACGGAGATACGCAGTATTTT	CSVDGGVHGDTQYF	TRBV29-1	few	-	TRBJ2-3
TGCGCCAGCAGCCAAGATCCCGGCCAGGGGGCAGACGAGCAGTACTTC	CASSQDPGQGADEQYF	TRBV4-1	-	TRBD1	TRBJ2-7
TGTGCCAGCAGCCACAGGGCCCCATTGCAGCAGTACTTC	CASSHRAPLQQYF	TRBV7-2	few	-	TRBJ2-7
TGCGCCAGCAGCTCCGGCGTGGAGGCCTACAATGAGCAGTTCTTC	CASSSGVEAYNEQFF	TRBV5-1	-	-	TRBJ2-1
TGCGCCAGCAGCCTGACTAGCGGGAGTGTCGGGGAGCTGTTTTTT	CASSLTSGSVGELFF	TRBV5-1	-	TRBD2	TRBJ2-2
TGCAGTGCTAGAGATCATCCAGGAACCACCCCAGGGGCCCAGTACTTC	CSARDHPGTTPGAQYF	TRBV20-1	many	-	TRBJ2-5
TGTGCCAGCAGTTACCAAAGTGGGGGGCACTACGAGCAGTACTTC	CASSYQSGGHYEQYF	TRBV27	once	-	TRBJ2-7
TGCAGCGTTGAAGGGGCAACGAAAGCCTACACCGGGGAGCTGTTTTTT	CSVEGATKAYTGELFF	TRBV29-1	-	-	TRBJ2-2
TGCGCCAGCAGCTTGGTACAGGGATCGAATCCTGTCCATGAAGCTTTCTTT	CASSLVQGSNPVHEAFF	TRBV5-1	-	-	TRBJ1-1
TGCAGCGTTGAAGATCGGAGGGATACGCAGTATTTT	CSVEDRRDTQYF	TRBV29-1	-	-	TRBJ2-3